These 18 T cell receptor beta chains were all obtained from the same sample, sequenced in a study of T cell repertoires in cytomegalovirus infection. TCRdb called the reads again in MiXCR, with one record for every CDR3 protein. The repertoire holds more than 150,000 distinct CDR3 sequences, with 28% as singletons. The specimen was PBMCs. Source of these receptors: a human donor in good health (CMV status not recorded). Some clones in this sample may be carry-over from other donors' samples.

V usage is TRBV27 and J usage is TRBJ1-6, with 7 positions matching TRBD1. V was clipped by 5 bases and J by 7 bases; unmatched bases: 5. Per the germline V gene, CDR1 is MNHEY and CDR2 is SMNVEV (reference sequence). This CDR3 is built from 14 residues. CDR3 in amino acids: CASSIGQDNSPLHF. Written as DNA, the CDR3 is TGTGCCAGCAGTATCGGACAGGACAATTCACCCCTCCACTTT.

This clonotype has at least ten counts. The chain uses TRBV7-6 and TRBJ2-2; 7 nucleotides align to TRBD1. The germline gives CDR1 SGHVS, CDR2 FNYEAQ. V lost 3 bases, J lost 0 bases, and 4 bases stayed unmatched. The CDR3 is 16 amino acids. The CDR3 sequence is CASSLSQGANTGELFF. CDR3 nucleotides: TGTGCCAGCAGCTTGTCCCAGGGGGCGAACACCGGGGAGCTGTTTTTT.

This clonotype was detected ten times or more. V is TRBV12-3 or TRBV12-4 and J is TRBJ1-2, with TRBD1 matching over 8 bases. V was clipped by 9 bases and J by 8 bases; unmatched bases: 11. CDR3 length equals 13 residues. The CDR3 sequence: CASQETGVRGYTF. For the CDR3, the DNA is TGTGCCAGTCAAGAGACAGGGGTGCGAGGCTACACCTTC.

The V gene is TRBV7-8, the J gene TRBJ2-2; TRBD2 is a possible D gene (7 bases). The germline V gene has CDR1 SGHVS and CDR2 FQNEAQ. This CDR3 region has 15 residues. V was pared by 4 bases and J by 4 bases, with 13 bases between. CDR3 sequence: CASSWLGGATGELFF. In nucleotides, the CDR3 is TGTGCCAGCAGCTGGTTAGGGGGGGCCACCGGGGAGCTGTTTTTT.

This clonotype was detected a few times. The rearrangement uses TRBV20-1 and TRBJ1-5, with D possibly matching TRBD1 (6 bases). CDR3 size: 20 residues. V lost 1 base and J 2 bases, leaving 27 bases between the germline ends. The germline V gene encodes CDR1 DFQATT and CDR2 SNEGSKA (reference sequence). The CDR3 DNA reads as TGCAGTGCTAGAGGGTCGACAGGCGCGTCCTCCGGAGGTGGCAATCAGCCCCAGCATTTT. It specifies CSARGSTGASSGGGNQPQHF.

This clonotype was detected ten times or more. V usage is TRBV7-2 and J usage is TRBJ1-2, with a tentative D call TRBD1 (6 bases). The germline gives CDR1 SGHTA, CDR2 FQGNSA. V was clipped by 5 bases and J by 4 bases, with 8 bases between them. The CDR3 covers 12 residues. CDR3 sequence: CASSRTAYGYTF. The CDR3 DNA follows: TGTGCCAGCAGCCGGACAGCCTATGGCTACACCTTC.

This clonotype has a handful of counts. The chain uses TRBV12-3 or TRBV12-4 and TRBJ1-2; 7 bases are a match to TRBD1. The CDR3 consists of 13 residues. V trimming: 3 bases; J trimming: 6 bases; junction bases outside the gene matches: 4. CDR3 loop: CASSFGTADGYTF. In DNA, the CDR3 is TGTGCCAGCAGTTTTGGGACAGCCGATGGCTACACCTTC.

The chain links TRBV7-2 to TRBJ1-2; no definite D call. CDR1 and CDR2 from the germline V gene are SGHTA and FQGNSA. The CDR3 has 14 amino acids. V lost 5 bases and J lost 8, with 18 bases in between. The CDR3 sequence is CASSPGRQMGGYTF. The CDR3 DNA sequence: TGTGCCAGCAGCCCCGGACGCCAAATGGGCGGCTACACCTTC.

This clonotype was observed a few times. This chain links TRBV2 with TRBJ2-2; TRBD1 matches at 8 bases. CDR3 size: 16 residues. The ends lost 6 bases at V and 1 base at J; junction bases unmatched: 7. CDR1 SNHLY and CDR2 FYNNEI come from the germline V gene. CDR3 in amino acids: CASSRSRGQNTGELFF. Written as DNA, the CDR3 is TGTGCCAGCAGCCGCTCCAGGGGGCAGAACACCGGGGAGCTGTTTTTT. Combining the CDR3 with reference TRBV2 and TRBJ2-2 gives the whole variable domain EPEVTQTPSHQVTQMGQEVILRCVPISNHLYFYWYRQILGQKVEFLVSFYNNEISEKSEIFDDQFSVERPDGSNFTLKIRSTKLEDSAMYFCASSRSRGQNTGELFFGEGSRLTVL.

This clonotype has a handful of counts. The genes are TRBV7-9 and TRBJ2-5, with 7 bases lining up with TRBD1. V dropped 5 bases and J dropped 0; count of bases not matched to a gene: 9. This CDR3 has 16 residues. The germline V gene encodes CDR1 SEHNR and CDR2 FQNEAQ (reference sequence). The CDR3 nucleotides read TGTGCCAGCAGCCACTTCCCGGGACAGCACCAAGAGACCCAGTACTTC. Translated, it gives CASSHFPGQHQETQYF. The variable domain in full, completed from reference TRBV7-9 and TRBJ2-5, reads DTGVSQNPRHKITKRGQNVTFRCDPISEHNRLYWYRQTLGQGPEFLTYFQNEAQLEKSRLLSDRFSAERPKGSFSTLEIQRTEQGDSAMYLCASSHFPGQHQETQYFGPGTRLLVL.

This clonotype was seen only a few times. This rearrangement joins TRBV7-6 to TRBJ2-7; TRBD1 aligns across 9 bases. CDR3 length: 19 residues. V lost 0 bases and J lost 3; bases outside the gene matches: 15. Germline V gene data show CDR1 as SGHVS and CDR2 as FNYEAQ. Here the CDR3 reads CASSLAESKGQGFLYEQYF. In nucleotides, the CDR3 is TGTGCCAGCAGCTTAGCGGAGAGTAAGGGACAGGGATTTCTCTACGAGCAGTACTTC.

The chain employs TRBV13 and TRBJ2-6, with D unresolved. Trimming shortened V by 3 bases and J by 2 bases, and 8 bases separated the two germline ends. The CDR3 is 15 residues long. Germline V gene lookup returns CDR1 PRHDT and CDR2 FYEKMQ (reference sequence). This chain's CDR3 is CASSFSLPGANVLTF. CDR3 coding DNA: TGTGCCAGCAGCTTTTCCCTCCCTGGGGCCAACGTCCTGACTTTC.

This clonotype occurred many times. This chain links TRBV7-2 with TRBJ2-7; 7 nucleotides match TRBD1. Germline trimming cut 4 bases from V and 5 bases from J; bases unmatched to any gene: 8. The CDR3 runs 14 residues. Germline CDR1 reads SGHTA; CDR2 reads FQGNSA. CDR3 sequence: CASSYDRDRHEQYF. The CDR3 DNA reads TGTGCCAGCAGCTATGACAGGGACCGCCACGAGCAGTACTTC.

The chain recombines TRBV2 with TRBJ1-5, with TRBD1 as a possible D gene (5 bases). V lost 5 bases to trimming and J lost 1 base, with 15 bases between them. The CDR3 covers 16 residues. CDR1 SNHLY and CDR2 FYNNEI come from the germline V gene. The CDR3 loop is CASSTQRDGSNQPQHF. Written as DNA, the CDR3 is TGTGCCAGCAGTACTCAGAGGGACGGGAGCAATCAGCCCCAGCATTTT.

The genes are TRBV20-1 and TRBJ1-1; TRBD1 is a possible D gene (6 bases). Germline V gene sequence: CDR1 DFQATT, CDR2 SNEGSKA (reference sequence). The CDR3 has 15 residues. V was clipped by 1 base and J by 0 bases, with 12 bases between them. CDR3 DNA sequence: TGCAGTGCTAGAGTTCAAGGGACAATGAACACTGAAGCTTTCTTT. Its translation is CSARVQGTMNTEAFF.

This clonotype has more than one count but fewer than ten. V usage is TRBV20-1 and J usage is TRBJ2-3, with TRBD2 matching 11 bases. CDR3 size: 15 residues. Trimming took 6 bases from V and 2 from J; bases not matched to a gene: 7. Germline CDR1 reads DFQATT; CDR2 reads SNEGSKA (reference sequence). In nucleotides, the CDR3 is TGCAGTGCCACTAGCGGGGGCCCGATCACAGATACGCAGTATTTT. As protein: CSATSGGPITDTQYF.

This clonotype occurred a few times. The chain uses TRBV19 and TRBJ2-5; D gene unclear. V was clipped by 5 bases and J by 2 bases, with 15 bases between them. The CDR3 has 15 amino acids. Germline V gene lookup returns CDR1 LNHDA and CDR2 SQIVND (reference sequence). The CDR3 region is CASSPRAQAQETQYF. The CDR3 DNA follows: TGTGCCAGTAGTCCTAGGGCCCAGGCGCAAGAGACCCAGTACTTC.

This clonotype was found a few times. V gene TRBV10-3 combines with J gene TRBJ1-5, with D perhaps matching TRBD1 (5 bases). Germline loops: CDR1 ENHRY, CDR2 SYGVKD. The V and J ends lost 0 bases and 4 bases respectively, with 10 bases between them. The CDR3 extends over 15 amino acids. CDR3 sequence: CAISESWGGNQPQHF. DNA for the CDR3: TGTGCCATCAGTGAGTCGTGGGGGGGGAATCAGCCCCAGCATTTT.